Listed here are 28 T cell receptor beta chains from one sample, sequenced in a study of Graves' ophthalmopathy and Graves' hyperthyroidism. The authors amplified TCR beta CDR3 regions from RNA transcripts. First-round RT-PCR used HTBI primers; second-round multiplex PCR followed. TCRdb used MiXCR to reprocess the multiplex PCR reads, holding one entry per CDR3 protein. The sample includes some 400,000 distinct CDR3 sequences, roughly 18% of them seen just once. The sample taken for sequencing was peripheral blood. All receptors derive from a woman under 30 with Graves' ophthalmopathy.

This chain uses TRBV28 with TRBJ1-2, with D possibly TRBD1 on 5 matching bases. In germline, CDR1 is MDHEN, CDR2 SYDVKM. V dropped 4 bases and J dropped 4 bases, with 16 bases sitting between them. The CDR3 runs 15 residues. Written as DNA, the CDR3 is TGTGCCAGCAGTTCGCGGGGCTGGTATGCCTATGGCTACACCTTC. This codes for CASSSRGWYAYGYTF.

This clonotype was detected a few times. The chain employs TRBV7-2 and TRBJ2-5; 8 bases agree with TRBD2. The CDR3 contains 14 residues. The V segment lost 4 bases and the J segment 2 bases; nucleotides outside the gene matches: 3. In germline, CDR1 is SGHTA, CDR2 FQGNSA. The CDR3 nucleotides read TGTGCCAGCAGCTCATCTAGCGGGCAAGAGACCCAGTACTTC. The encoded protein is CASSSSSGQETQYF.

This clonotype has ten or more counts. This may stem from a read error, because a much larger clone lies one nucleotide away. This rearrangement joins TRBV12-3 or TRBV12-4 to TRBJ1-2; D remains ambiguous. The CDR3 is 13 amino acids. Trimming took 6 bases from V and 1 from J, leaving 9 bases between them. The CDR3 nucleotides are TGTGCCAGCAGCCAGGACGGTAACTATGGCTACACCTTC. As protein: CASSQDGNYGYTF.

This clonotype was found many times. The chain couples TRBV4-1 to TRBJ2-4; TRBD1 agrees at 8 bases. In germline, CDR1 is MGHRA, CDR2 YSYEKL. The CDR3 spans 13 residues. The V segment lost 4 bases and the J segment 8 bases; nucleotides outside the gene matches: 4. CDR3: CASSRGQGDIQYF. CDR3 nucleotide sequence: TGCGCCAGCAGCCGCGGACAGGGTGACATTCAGTACTTC.

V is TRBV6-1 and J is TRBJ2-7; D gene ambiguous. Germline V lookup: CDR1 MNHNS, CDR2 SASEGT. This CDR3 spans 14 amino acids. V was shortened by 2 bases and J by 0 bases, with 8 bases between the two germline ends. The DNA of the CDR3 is TGTGCCAGCAGTGAACGCCGCGGCTCCTACGAGCAGTACTTC. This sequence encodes CASSERRGSYEQYF.

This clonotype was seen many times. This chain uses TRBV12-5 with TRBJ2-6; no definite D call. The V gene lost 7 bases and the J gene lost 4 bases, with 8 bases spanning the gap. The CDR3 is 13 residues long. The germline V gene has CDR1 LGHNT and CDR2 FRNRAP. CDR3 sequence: CASAFGGANVLTF. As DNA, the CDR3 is TGTGCTAGTGCTTTCGGAGGGGCCAACGTCCTGACTTTC.

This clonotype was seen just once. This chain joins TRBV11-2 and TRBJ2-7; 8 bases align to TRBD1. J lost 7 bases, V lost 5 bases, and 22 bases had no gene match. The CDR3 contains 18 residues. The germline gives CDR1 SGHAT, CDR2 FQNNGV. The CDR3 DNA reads TGTGCCAGCAGCCACGACCCCAGTCTGGGACAGGCATGGTGGGAGCAGTACTTC. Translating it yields CASSHDPSLGQAWWEQYF. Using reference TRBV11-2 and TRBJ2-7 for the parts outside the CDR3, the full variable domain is EAGVAQSPRYKIIEKRQSVAFWCNPISGHATLYWYQQILGQGPKLLIQFQNNGVVDDSQLPKDRFSAERLKGVDSTLKIQPAKLEDSAVYLCASSHDPSLGQAWWEQYFGPGTRLTVT.

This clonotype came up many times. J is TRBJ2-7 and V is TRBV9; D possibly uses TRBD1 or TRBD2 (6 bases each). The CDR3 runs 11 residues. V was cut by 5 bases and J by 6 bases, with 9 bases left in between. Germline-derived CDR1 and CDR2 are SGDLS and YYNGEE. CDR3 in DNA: TGTGCCAGCAGTGAGGGGGGCGAGCAGTACTTC. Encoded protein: CASSEGGEQYF.

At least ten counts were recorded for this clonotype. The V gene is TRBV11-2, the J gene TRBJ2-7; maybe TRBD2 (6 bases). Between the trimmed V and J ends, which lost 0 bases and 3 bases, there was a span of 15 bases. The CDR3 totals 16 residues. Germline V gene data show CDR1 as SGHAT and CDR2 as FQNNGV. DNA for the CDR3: TGTGCCAGCAGCTTAGATGGCCCGGGAGCCGTCTACGAGCAGTACTTC. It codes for CASSLDGPGAVYEQYF.

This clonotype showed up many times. The CDR3 DNA reads TGTGCCAGTAGTAGGTCCCGGGACAGGGGAGAGAACTATGGCTACACCTTC. It yields the protein CASSRSRDRGENYGYTF. The chain joins TRBV19 to TRBJ1-2, with 10 bases identical to TRBD1. CDR1 is LNHDA, CDR2 SQIVND, per germline (reference sequence). CDR3 length equals 17 residues. With 4 bases clipped from V and 2 bases from J, the junction kept 10 bases outside the gene matches.

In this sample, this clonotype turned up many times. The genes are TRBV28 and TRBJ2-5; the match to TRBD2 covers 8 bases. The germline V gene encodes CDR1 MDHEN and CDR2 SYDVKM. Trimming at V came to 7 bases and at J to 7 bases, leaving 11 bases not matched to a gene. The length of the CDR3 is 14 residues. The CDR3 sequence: CASITPAGGGTQYF. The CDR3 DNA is TGTGCCAGCATAACCCCCGCGGGGGGAGGGACCCAGTACTTC.

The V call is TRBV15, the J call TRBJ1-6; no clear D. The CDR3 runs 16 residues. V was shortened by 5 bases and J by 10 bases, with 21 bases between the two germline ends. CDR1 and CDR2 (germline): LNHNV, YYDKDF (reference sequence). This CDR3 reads CATSDATDRLYSPLHF. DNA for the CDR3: TGTGCCACCAGCGATGCTACGGACCGGCTATACTCACCCCTCCACTTT.

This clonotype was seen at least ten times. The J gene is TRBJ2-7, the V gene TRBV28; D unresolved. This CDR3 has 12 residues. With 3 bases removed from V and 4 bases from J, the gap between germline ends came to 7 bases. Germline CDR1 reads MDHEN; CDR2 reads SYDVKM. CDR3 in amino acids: CASSFLGYEQYF. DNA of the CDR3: TGTGCCAGCAGTTTTTTAGGTTACGAGCAGTACTTC.

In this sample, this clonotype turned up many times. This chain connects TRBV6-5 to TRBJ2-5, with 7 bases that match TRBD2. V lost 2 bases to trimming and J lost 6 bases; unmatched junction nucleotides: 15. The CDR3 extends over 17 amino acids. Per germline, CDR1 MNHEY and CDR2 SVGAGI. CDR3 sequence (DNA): TGTGCCAGCAGTTACACAGACGGGGGGAGAGGGATGCAGACCCAGTACTTC. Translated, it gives CASSYTDGGRGMQTQYF.

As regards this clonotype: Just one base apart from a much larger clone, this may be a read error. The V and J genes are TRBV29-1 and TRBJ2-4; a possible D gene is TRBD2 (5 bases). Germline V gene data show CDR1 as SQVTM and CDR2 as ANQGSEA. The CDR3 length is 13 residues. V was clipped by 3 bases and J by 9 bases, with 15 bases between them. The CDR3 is CSVERADGSIQYF. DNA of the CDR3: TGCAGCGTTGAGAGGGCGGATGGTAGCATTCAGTACTTC.

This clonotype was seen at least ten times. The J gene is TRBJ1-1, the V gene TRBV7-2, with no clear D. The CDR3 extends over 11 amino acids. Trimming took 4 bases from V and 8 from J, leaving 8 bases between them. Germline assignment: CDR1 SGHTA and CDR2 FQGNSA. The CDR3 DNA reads TGTGCCAGCAGCTCCGGGCACGAAGCTTTCTTT. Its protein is CASSSGHEAFF.

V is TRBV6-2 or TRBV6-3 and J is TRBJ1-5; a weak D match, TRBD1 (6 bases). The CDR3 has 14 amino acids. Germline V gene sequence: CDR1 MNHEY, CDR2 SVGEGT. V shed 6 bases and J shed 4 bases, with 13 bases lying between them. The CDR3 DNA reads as TGTGCCAGCAGCCCAGGGGCAGAAAATCAGCCCCAGCATTTT. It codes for CASSPGAENQPQHF.

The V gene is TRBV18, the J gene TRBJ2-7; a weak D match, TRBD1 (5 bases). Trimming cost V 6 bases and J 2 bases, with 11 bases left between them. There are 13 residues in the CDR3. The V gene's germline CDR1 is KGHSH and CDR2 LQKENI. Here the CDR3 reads CASSQGYPYEQYF. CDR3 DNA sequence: TGTGCCAGCTCCCAGGGATACCCCTACGAGCAGTACTTC.

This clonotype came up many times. For the CDR3, the DNA is TGCAGTGCTAGCGGTCGGATCACCTCCTACGAGCAGTACTTC. It yields the protein CSASGRITSYEQYF. The chain uses TRBV20-1 and TRBJ2-7; D is uncertain. CDR1 is DFQATT, CDR2 SNEGSKA, per germline (reference sequence). This CDR3 is built from 14 residues. V was shortened by 3 bases and J by 0 bases, with 12 bases between the two germline ends.

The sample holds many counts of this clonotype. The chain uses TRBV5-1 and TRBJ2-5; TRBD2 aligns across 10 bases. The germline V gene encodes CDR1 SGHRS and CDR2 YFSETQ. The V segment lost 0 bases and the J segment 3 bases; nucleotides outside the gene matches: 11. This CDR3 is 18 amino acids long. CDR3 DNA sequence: TGCGCCAGCAGCTTGGATCCAGCGGGGGGGCTAAGCAAAGAGACCCAGTACTTC. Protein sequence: CASSLDPAGGLSKETQYF.

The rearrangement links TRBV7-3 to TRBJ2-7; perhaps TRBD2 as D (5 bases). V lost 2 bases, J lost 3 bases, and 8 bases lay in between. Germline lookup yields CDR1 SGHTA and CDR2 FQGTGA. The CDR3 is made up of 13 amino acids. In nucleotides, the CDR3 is TGTGCCAGCAGCTTACTCCGGGGCTACGAGCAGTACTTC. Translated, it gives CASSLLRGYEQYF.

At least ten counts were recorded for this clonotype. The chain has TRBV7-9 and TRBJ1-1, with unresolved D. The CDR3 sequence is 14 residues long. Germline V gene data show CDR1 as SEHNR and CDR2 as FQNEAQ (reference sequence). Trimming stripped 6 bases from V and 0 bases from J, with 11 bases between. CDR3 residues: CASRAEAMNTEAFF. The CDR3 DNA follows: TGTGCCAGCAGGGCGGAGGCCATGAACACTGAAGCTTTCTTT.

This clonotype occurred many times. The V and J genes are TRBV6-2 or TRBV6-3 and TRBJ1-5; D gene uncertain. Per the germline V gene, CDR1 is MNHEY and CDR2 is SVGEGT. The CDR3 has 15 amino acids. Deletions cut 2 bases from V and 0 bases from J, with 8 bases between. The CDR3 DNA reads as TGTGCCAGCAGTTACGGGGTTTATAGCAATCAGCCCCAGCATTTT. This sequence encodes CASSYGVYSNQPQHF.

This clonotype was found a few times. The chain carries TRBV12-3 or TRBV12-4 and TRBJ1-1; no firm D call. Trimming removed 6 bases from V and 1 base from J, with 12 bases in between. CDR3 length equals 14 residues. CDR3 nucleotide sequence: TGTGCCAGCAGCATCAGGCCAAAGAACACTGAAGCTTTCTTT. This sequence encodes CASSIRPKNTEAFF.

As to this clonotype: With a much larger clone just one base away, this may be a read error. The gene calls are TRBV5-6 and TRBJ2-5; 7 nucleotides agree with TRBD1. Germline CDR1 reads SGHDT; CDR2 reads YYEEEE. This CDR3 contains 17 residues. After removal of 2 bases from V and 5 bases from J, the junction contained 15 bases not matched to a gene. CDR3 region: CASSLLEERGRRETQYF. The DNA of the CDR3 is TGTGCCAGCAGCTTACTCGAAGAGAGGGGGCGCCGGGAGACCCAGTACTTC.

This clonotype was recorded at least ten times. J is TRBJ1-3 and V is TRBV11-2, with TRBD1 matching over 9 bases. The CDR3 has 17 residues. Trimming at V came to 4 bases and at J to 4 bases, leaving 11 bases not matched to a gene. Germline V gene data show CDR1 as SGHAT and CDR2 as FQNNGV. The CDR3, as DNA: TGTGCCAGCAGCTCACCCGCCGGGACAGGGCCCGGAAACACCATATATTTT. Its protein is CASSSPAGTGPGNTIYF.

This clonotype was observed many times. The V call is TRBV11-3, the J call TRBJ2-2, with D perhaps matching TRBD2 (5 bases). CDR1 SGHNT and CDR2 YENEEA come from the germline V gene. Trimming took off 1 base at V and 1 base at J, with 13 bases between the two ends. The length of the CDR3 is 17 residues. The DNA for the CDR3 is TGTGCCAGCAGCTTAGGGGATAGCGCAAGGAACACCGGGGAGCTGTTTTTT. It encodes CASSLGDSARNTGELFF.

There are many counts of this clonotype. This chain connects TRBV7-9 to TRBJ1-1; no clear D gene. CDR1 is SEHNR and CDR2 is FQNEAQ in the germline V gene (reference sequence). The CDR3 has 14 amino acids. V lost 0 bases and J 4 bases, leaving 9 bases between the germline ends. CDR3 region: CASSLAAPGTEAFF. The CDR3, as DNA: TGTGCCAGCAGCTTAGCGGCCCCCGGCACTGAAGCTTTCTTT.